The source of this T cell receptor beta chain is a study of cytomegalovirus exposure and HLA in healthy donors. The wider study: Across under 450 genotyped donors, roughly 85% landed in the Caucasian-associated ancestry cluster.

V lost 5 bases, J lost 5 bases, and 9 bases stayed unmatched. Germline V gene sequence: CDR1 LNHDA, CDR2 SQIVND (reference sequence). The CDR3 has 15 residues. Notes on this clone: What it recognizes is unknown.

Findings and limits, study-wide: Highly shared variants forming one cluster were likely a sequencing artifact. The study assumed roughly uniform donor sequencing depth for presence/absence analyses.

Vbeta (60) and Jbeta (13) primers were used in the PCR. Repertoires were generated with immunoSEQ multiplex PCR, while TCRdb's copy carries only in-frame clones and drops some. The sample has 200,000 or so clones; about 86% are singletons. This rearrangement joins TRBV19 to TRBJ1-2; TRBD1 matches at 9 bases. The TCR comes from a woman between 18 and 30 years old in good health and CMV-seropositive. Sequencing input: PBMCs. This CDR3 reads CASSGPTGGEYGYTF. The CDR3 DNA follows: TGTGCCAGTAGTGGCCCGACAGGGGGGGAGTATGGCTACACCTTC.